Listed here are 8 T cell receptor beta chains from one sample, sequenced in a study of cytomegalovirus exposure and HLA in healthy donors. PCR employed 60 Vbeta and 13 Jbeta primers. Profiled with immunoSEQ multiplex PCR; TCRdb holds only in-frame clones, not every one. Here the sample spans roughly 38,000 clones, roughly nine tenths being singletons. Sequenced: PBMCs. These receptors were collected from a woman under 30 in good health and CMV-seronegative.

The V and J genes are TRBV5-1 and TRBJ2-2; 7 bases are a match to TRBD2. In germline, CDR1 is SGHRS, CDR2 YFSETQ. The CDR3 covers 17 residues. The V gene end was trimmed by 7 bases and the J gene end by 0 bases; junction bases not matched to a gene: 12. The CDR3 DNA is TGCGCCAGCTCGGGGGGAGCGGAGACAGCGAACACCGGGGAGCTGTTTTTT. Its translation: CASSGGAETANTGELFF.

The rearrangement joins TRBV5-3 to TRBJ1-5; TRBD1 might be the D (5 bases). TRBV5-3 counts as an open reading frame of uncertain function. This CDR3 has 16 amino acids. The V end was cut by 1 base, the J end by 2 bases, with 13 bases between. CDR3 DNA sequence: TGTGCCAGAAGCTTGAAGGGGTTCCGGGGCAATCAGCCCCAGCATTTT. Translated: CARSLKGFRGNQPQHF.

The rearrangement uses TRBV7-9 and TRBJ1-1; TRBD1 aligns across 7 bases. This CDR3 is built from 15 residues. Germline V gene lookup returns CDR1 SEHNR and CDR2 FQNEAQ (reference sequence). With 5 bases clipped from V and 0 bases from J, the junction kept 6 bases outside the gene matches. The CDR3 reads CASSPPQGVNTEAFF. The CDR3 DNA is TGTGCCAGCAGCCCCCCGCAGGGGGTGAACACTGAAGCTTTCTTT.

The chain is built from TRBV27 and TRBJ2-7; 9 positions match TRBD1. The CDR3 totals 16 residues. V was clipped by 3 bases and J by 1 base; unmatched bases: 7. CDR1 is MNHEY and CDR2 is SMNVEV in the germline V gene (reference sequence). The CDR3 nucleotides read TGTGCCAGCAGTTTGTCCGGGACAGGGAGGTCCTACGAGCAGTACTTC. Residues: CASSLSGTGRSYEQYF.

V is TRBV1 and J is TRBJ1-2; the table's D call, TRBD1, has no DNA check behind it. TRBV1 is given as a pseudogene. CDR3 length equals 16 residues. This CDR3 reads CTLTGTGHLTNYGYTF. The CDR3 DNA reads as TGCACCTTAACCGGGACAGGCCATCTAACTAACTATGGCTACACCTTC.

The chain links TRBV21-1 to TRBJ2-3; the table's TRBD1 call for D was not verified on the DNA. TRBV21-1 is reported as a pseudogene. The CDR3 covers 18 residues. CDR3 sequence: CASSPISGTAISTDTQYF. For the CDR3, the DNA is TGTGCCAGCAGCCCTATCAGTGGGACAGCTATTAGCACAGATACGCAGTATTTT.

The rearrangement links TRBV10-2 to TRBJ1-1, with TRBD1 as a possible D gene (6 bases). V gave up 6 bases and J gave up 3 bases, with 11 bases separating them. CDR3 length: 13 residues. From germline, CDR1 is WSHSY and CDR2 SAAADI. CDR3 amino acids: CASSPTGYTEAFF. CDR3 nucleotides: TGCGCCAGCAGCCCAACAGGGTACACTGAAGCTTTCTTT.

This chain uses TRBV4-1 with TRBJ2-1; possibly TRBD1 for D (5 bases). Germline lookup yields CDR1 MGHRA and CDR2 YSYEKL. The V and J ends lost 1 base and 6 bases respectively, with 16 bases between them. CDR3 length: 16 residues. DNA for the CDR3: TGCGCCAGCAGCCAAGGATGGCGTGGGGCAATCAATGAGCAGTTCTTC. Translating gives CASSQGWRGAINEQFF.